A single sample gave rise to the 4 T cell receptor beta chains below, sequenced in a study of response to subunit inactivated influenza vaccine (dated by TCRdb to the late 2010s). Receptor libraries were prepared by RT-PCR. Sequencing used an Illumina HiSeq 2500. Through fastp at Q25 and MiXCR, TCRdb rebuilt clones from the public reads, retaining in-frame beta chains. Each CDR3 protein appears once, grouped with its most common genes and DNA. This sample has about 620,000 distinct CDR3 sequences in its table, and over 9% of those were observed once. The ten largest account for approximately 10% of the sample. These data were also reused for a study on T cells expressing NK-cell markers. The second paper further reports: 5'RACE template switching, by which a universal primer site and unique molecular identifiers were added, was used to make TCR beta cDNA libraries.

Sequencing was performed on PBMCs from blood, taken on the day of vaccination. These TCRs come from a man in his fifties or sixties who received an inactivated influenza vaccine. Donor details come from another sample of the same person, matched by shared clones.

V and J are TRBV6-1 and TRBJ2-3; 9 bases are a match to TRBD1. V dropped 4 bases and J dropped 0; count of bases not matched to a gene: 5. The CDR3 covers 16 residues. Germline CDR1 MNHNS, CDR2 SASEGT. CDR3 protein: CASSAQGALSTDTQYF. The CDR3 DNA sequence: TGTGCCAGCAGTGCACAGGGGGCGCTTAGCACAGATACGCAGTATTTT.

In this sample, this clonotype turned up a few times. In DNA form, the CDR3 reads TGTGCCAGCAGCCTACTCGGTAGCGCTAGCACAGATACGCAGTATTTT. Residues: CASSLLGSASTDTQYF. V gene TRBV7-3 combines with J gene TRBJ2-3; TRBD2 might be the D (5 bases). Germline V lookup: CDR1 SGHTA, CDR2 FQGTGA. Trimming shortened V by 5 bases and J by 0 bases, and 15 bases separated the two germline ends. The CDR3 length is 16 residues.

This clonotype came up a few times. CDR3 region: CASMVEGTVSYEQYF. Here the CDR3 DNA reads TGTGCCAGCATGGTTGAGGGGACAGTGAGCTACGAGCAGTACTTC. The chain combines TRBV5-5 with TRBJ2-7, with 7 nucleotides matching TRBD1. V lost 6 bases to trimming and J lost 3 bases; unmatched junction nucleotides: 12. The CDR3 is made up of 15 amino acids. Germline CDR1 SGHKS, CDR2 YYEKEE (reference sequence). Filled out from reference TRBV5-5 and TRBJ2-7, the complete variable domain reads DAGVTQSPTHLIKTRGQQVTLRCSPISGHKSVSWYQQVLGQGPQFIFQYYEKEERGRGNFPDRFSARQFPNYSSELNVNALLLGDSALYLCASMVEGTVSYEQYFGPGTRLTVT.

This clonotype was observed a few times. For the CDR3, the DNA is TGTGCCAGCAGCCCCAGGGGAGGGACGGGCTACGAGCAGTACTTC. It specifies CASSPRGGTGYEQYF. The V and J genes are TRBV7-9 and TRBJ2-7; D is possibly TRBD2 (7 bases). The V gene's germline CDR1 is SEHNR and CDR2 FQNEAQ (reference sequence). The CDR3 spans 15 residues. V was pared by 5 bases and J by 3 bases, with 17 bases between.